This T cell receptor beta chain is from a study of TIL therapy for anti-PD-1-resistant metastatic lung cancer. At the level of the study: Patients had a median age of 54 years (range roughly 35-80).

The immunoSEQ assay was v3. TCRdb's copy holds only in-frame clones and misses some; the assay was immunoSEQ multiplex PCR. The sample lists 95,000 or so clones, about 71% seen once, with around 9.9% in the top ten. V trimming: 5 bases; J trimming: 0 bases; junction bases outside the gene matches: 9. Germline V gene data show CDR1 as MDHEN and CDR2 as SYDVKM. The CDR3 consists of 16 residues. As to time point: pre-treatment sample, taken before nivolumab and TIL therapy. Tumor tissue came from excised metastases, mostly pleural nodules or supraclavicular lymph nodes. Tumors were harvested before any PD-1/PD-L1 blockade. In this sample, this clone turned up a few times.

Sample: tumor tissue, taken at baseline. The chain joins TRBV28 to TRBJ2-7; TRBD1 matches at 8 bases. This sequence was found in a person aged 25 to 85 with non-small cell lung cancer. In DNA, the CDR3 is TGTGCCAGCAGTCCATCTATCGGACAGGGCTCCTACGAGCAGTACTTC. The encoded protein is CASSPSIGQGSYEQYF.